Sequencing of this TCR beta chain was carried out in a study of neurological immune-mediated disorders. In this sample, this clonotype turned up many times. Its specificity is unknown. The healthy controls volunteered at a blood bank in Maryland, USA. Whenever a sequencing run was performed, it yielded over 200 million TCR-beta sequences from 15-18 subjects. TCRdb fed the 5' RACE reads into MiXCR, producing one record per CDR3 protein. Of 50,000 or so distinct CDR3 sequences in the sample, about 15% were seen once. The germline CDR1 and CDR2 sequences are SGHVS and FQNEAQ. Trimming removed 4 bases at V and 4 bases at J, with 11 bases between. The CDR3 consists of 13 residues. Notes on the study in general: Sharing of CDR3 amino acid sequences among expanded clones across subjects was absent, suggesting private repertoires in all groups. Whereas HTLV-1-associated myelopathy showed the most TCR clonal expansion, multiple sclerosis showed the least, with levels below those of healthy controls.

Input material: PBMCs. This chain links TRBV7-8 with TRBJ2-7; D gene uncertain. The sequence was obtained from a man aged 55 to 70 in good health. The CDR3: CASSSSVGYEQYF. CDR3 coding DNA: TGTGCCAGCAGCTCGTCGGTAGGTTACGAGCAGTACTTC.